The 10 T cell receptor beta chains below all came from one sample that was sequenced in a study of regulatory T cells in long-lasting Graves disease. Time point described: newly diagnosed GD, antithyroid drugs for less than 3 months. The TCR library was prepared using RNA isolated from PBMCs. Through Arm-PCR of CDR3 regions and iRepertoire HTBI primers, TCR beta libraries were built. TCRdb analysed the multiplex PCR reads with MiXCR anew, one entry per CDR3 protein. The table records hundreds of thousands of distinct CDR3 sequences, roughly a sixth of them present only once. These records were also assigned to another study, of T cells in Graves' hyperthyroidism and ophthalmopathy.

This specimen was peripheral blood mononuclear cells (PBMCs), taken at new diagnosis, from a patient treated with antithyroid drugs. The receptors derive from a woman aged 40 to 65 with Graves disease.

V is TRBV7-9 and J is TRBJ2-6, with a tentative D call TRBD1 (6 bases). Per germline, CDR1 SEHNR and CDR2 FQNEAQ (reference sequence). The CDR3 totals 17 residues. Trimming took 5 bases from V and 0 from J, leaving 14 bases between them. CDR3 nucleotide sequence: TGTGCCAGCAGCCCGAAGACAGGAATCTCTGGGGCCAACGTCCTGACTTTC. As protein: CASSPKTGISGANVLTF.

This clonotype has a count of ten or more. This chain links TRBV12-3 or TRBV12-4 with TRBJ2-5; the D gene is possibly TRBD1 (6 bases). The CDR3 has 15 residues. V was cut by 5 bases and J by 0 bases, with 13 bases left in between. In nucleotides, the CDR3 is TGTGCCAGCAGTCTCAGGGGACCCAACCAAGAGACCCAGTACTTC. It yields the protein CASSLRGPNQETQYF.

Ten or more counts support this clonotype. The chain links TRBV13 to TRBJ1-1, with a tentative D call TRBD1 (6 bases). Germline V gives CDR1 PRHDT, CDR2 FYEKMQ (reference sequence). The CDR3 spans 12 residues. The V end lost 1 base, the J end lost 6 bases, and 6 bases lay between the germline ends. The CDR3 bases are TGTGCCAGCAGCTTAGCAGGGGCTGAAGCTTTCTTT. Encoded protein: CASSLAGAEAFF.

In this sample, this clonotype turned up a few times. The chain joins TRBV7-9 to TRBJ1-1; possible D gene TRBD1, 5 bases. Germline V gene data show CDR1 as SEHNR and CDR2 as FQNEAQ (reference sequence). The ends were cut back, 8 bases at V and 1 base at J, with 14 bases in the middle. The CDR3 extends over 14 amino acids. CDR3 region: CASGWAGKNTEAFF. CDR3 sequence (DNA): TGTGCCAGCGGGTGGGCAGGGAAGAACACTGAAGCTTTCTTT.

This clonotype occurred many times. J is TRBJ1-1 and V is TRBV29-1, with a weak D call TRBD1 (5 bases). V dropped 7 bases and J dropped 3 bases, with 15 bases sitting between them. This CDR3 spans 13 amino acids. Germline loops: CDR1 SQVTM, CDR2 ANQGSEA. DNA of the CDR3: TGCAGCGGGAAAGCACTGGGGGACACTGAAGCTTTCTTT. It is translated as CSGKALGDTEAFF.

A note on this clonotype: Possible read error: a much larger clone is one base away. The chain uses TRBV10-3 and TRBJ2-7, with 9 bases lining up with TRBD1. This CDR3 has 16 amino acids. CDR1 is ENHRY and CDR2 is SYGVKD in the germline V gene. The DNA of the CDR3 is TGTGCCGTCAGTGATTGGACAGGGGATATTTTCTACGAGCAGTACTTC. Translated, it gives CAVSDWTGDIFYEQYF.

Turning to this clonotype: The junction differs from germline at one of its ends, possibly a read error. V usage is TRBV7-9 and J usage is TRBJ2-2; 7 bases fit TRBD2. Germline loops: CDR1 SEHNR, CDR2 FQNEAQ (reference sequence). CDR3 length: 13 amino acids. The CDR3 is CASSTMTPGLSGF. The CDR3 region has the DNA TGTGCCAGCAGTACGATGACACCGGGACTATCGGGTTTT.

In its sample, this clonotype was seen a few times. The V call is TRBV28, the J call TRBJ2-3; D unresolved. The J call may not be correct, given that the DNA end is closer to TRBJ2-5. Germline loops: CDR1 MDHEN, CDR2 SYDVKM. CDR3 length equals 10 residues. This CDR3 reads CASSLGTQYF. CDR3 coding DNA: TGTGCCAGCAGTTTGGGGACCCAGTACTTC.

Ten or more counts support this clonotype. This sequence joins TRBV12-3 or TRBV12-4 and TRBJ2-7, with D uncertain. Trimming stripped 0 bases from V and 5 bases from J, with 8 bases between. The CDR3 contains 13 residues. CDR3 bases: TGTGCCAGCAGTTTAGCTGGTGCGGACGAGCAGTACTTC. Its translation: CASSLAGADEQYF.

To note about this clonotype: Possible read error: a much larger clone is one base away. V and J are TRBV2 and TRBJ1-2; D possibly corresponds to TRBD1 (5 bases). Germline CDR1 SNHLY, CDR2 FYNNEI. Trimming stripped 0 bases from V and 5 bases from J, with 16 bases between. The CDR3 runs to 16 residues. In DNA, the CDR3 is TGTGCCAGCAGTGAAGCGCTTAGCAGGGAAAGTTATGGCTACACCTTC. This translates into CASSEALSRESYGYTF.